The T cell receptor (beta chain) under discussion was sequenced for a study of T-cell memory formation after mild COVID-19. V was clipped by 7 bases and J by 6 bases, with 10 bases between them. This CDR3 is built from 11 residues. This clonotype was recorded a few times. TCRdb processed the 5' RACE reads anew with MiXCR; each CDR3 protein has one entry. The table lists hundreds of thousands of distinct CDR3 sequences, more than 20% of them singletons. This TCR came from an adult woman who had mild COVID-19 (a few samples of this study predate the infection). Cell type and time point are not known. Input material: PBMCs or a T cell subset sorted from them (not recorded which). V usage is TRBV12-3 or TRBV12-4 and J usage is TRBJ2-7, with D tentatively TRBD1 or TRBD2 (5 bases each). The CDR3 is CASNSGGEQYF. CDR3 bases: TGTGCCAGCAATTCTGGGGGCGAGCAGTACTTC.